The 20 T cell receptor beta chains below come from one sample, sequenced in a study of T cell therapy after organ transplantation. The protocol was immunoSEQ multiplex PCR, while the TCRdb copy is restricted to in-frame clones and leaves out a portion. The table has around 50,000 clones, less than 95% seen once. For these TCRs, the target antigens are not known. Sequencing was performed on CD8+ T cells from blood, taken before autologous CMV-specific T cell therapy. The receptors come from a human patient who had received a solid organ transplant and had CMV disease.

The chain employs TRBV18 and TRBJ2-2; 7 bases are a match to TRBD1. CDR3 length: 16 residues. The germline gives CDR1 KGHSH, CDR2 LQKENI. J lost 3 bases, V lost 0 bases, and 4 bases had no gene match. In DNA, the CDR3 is TGTGCCAGCTCACCACCGAAGGGGGCCCACACCGGGGAGCTGTTTTTT. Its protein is CASSPPKGAHTGELFF.

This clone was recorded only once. CDR3 sequence: CAFGLAGEDEQFF. The CDR3 DNA reads as TGTGCCTTCGGGCTAGCGGGAGAGGATGAGCAGTTCTTC. The chain links TRBV30 to TRBJ2-1, with 10 bases lining up with TRBD2. Germline V gives CDR1 GTSNPN, CDR2 SVGIG (reference sequence). This CDR3 is built from 13 residues. The J segment lost 8 bases and the V segment lost 7 bases, leaving 8 bases of the junction unmatched.

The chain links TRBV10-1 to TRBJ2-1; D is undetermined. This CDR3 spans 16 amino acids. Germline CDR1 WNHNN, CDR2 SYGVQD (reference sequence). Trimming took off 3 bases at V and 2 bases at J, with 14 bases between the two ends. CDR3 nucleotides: TGCGCCAGCAGTGATGGAGCCTCAGCTCCCTACAATGAGCAGTTCTTC. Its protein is CASSDGASAPYNEQFF.

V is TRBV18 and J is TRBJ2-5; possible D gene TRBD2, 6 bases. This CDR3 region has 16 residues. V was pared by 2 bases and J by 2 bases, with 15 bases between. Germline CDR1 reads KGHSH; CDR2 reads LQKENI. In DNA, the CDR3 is TGTGCCAGCTCACCATCTAGAGGAGGGGCTCAAGAGACCCAGTACTTC. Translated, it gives CASSPSRGGAQETQYF.

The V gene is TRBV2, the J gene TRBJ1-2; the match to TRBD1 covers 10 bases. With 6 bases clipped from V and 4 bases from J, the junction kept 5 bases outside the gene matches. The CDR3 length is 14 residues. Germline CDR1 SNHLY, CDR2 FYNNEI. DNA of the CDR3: TGTGCCAGCAGAAGACAGGGGGCCCGCTATGGCTACACCTTC. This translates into CASRRQGARYGYTF.

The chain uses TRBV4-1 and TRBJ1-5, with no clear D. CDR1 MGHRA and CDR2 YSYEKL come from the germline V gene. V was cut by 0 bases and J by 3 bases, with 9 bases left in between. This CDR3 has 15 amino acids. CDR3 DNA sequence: TGCGCCAGCAGCCAAGAGGGCGGGCACAATCAGCCCCAGCATTTT. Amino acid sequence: CASSQEGGHNQPQHF.

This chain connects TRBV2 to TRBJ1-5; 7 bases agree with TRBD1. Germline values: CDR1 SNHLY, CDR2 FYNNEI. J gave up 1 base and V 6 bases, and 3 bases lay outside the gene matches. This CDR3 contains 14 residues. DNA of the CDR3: TGTGCCAGCAGGGGGGACAGCAGCAATCAGCCCCAGCATTTT. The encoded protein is CASRGDSSNQPQHF.

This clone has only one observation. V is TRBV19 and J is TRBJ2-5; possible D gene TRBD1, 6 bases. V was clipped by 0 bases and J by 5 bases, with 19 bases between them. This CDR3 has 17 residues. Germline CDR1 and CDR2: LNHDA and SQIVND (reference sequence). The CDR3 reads CASSIEPVTGIGETQYF. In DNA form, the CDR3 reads TGTGCCAGTAGTATAGAACCCGTCACAGGGATTGGTGAGACCCAGTACTTC. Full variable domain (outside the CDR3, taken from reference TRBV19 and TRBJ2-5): DGGITQSPKYLFRKEGQNVTLSCEQNLNHDAMYWYRQDPGQGLRLIYYSQIVNDFQKGDIAEGYSVSREKKESFPLTVTSAQKNPTAFYLCASSIEPVTGIGETQYFGPGTRLLVL.

Written as DNA, the CDR3 is TGTGCCAGCAGCGTGGCGAAAGACAGGGACTATGGCTACACCTTC. Translation: CASSVAKDRDYGYTF. The genes are TRBV9 and TRBJ1-2; 7 bases align to TRBD1. This CDR3 has 15 amino acids. CDR1 SGDLS and CDR2 YYNGEE come from the germline V gene. The J segment lost 3 bases and the V segment lost 2 bases, leaving 7 bases of the junction unmatched. The complete variable domain, with remaining parts taken from reference TRBV9 and TRBJ1-2, reads DSGVTQTPKHLITATGQRVTLRCSPRSGDLSVYWYQQSLDQGLQFLIQYYNGEERAKGNILERFSAQQFPDLHSELNLSSLELGDSALYFCASSVAKDRDYGYTFGSGTRLTVV.

CDR3 DNA: TGTGCCAGCAGTTTAACAGGGGGCTCCTACAATGAGCAGTTCTTC. This translates into CASSLTGGSYNEQFF. The chain employs TRBV6-4 and TRBJ2-1, with 8 nucleotides matching TRBD1. The CDR3 loop spans 15 amino acids. Germline lookup yields CDR1 MRHNA and CDR2 SNTAGT. Trimming removed 5 bases from V and 0 bases from J; junction bases left unmatched: 3.

CDR3 DNA: TGTGCCAGCAGTTTCGACAGGGCCAACATTCAGTACTTC. It is translated as CASSFDRANIQYF. The chain employs TRBV27 and TRBJ2-4; TRBD1 matches 7 bases. This CDR3 region has 13 residues. CDR1 is MNHEY, CDR2 SMNVEV, per germline (reference sequence). Losses at the gene ends were 3 bases for V and 7 bases for J; bases not matched to a gene: 3.

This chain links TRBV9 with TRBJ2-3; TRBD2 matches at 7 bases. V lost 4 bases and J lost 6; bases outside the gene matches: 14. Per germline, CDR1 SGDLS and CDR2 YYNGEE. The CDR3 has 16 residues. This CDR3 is CASSPRPAGVEDTQYF. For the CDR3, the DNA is TGTGCCAGCAGCCCTCGTCCGGCGGGAGTTGAGGATACGCAGTATTTT.

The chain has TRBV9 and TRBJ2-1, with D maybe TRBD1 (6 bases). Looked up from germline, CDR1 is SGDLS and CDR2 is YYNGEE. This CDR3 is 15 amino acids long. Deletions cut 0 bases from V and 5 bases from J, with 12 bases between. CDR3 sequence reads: CASSVENWGHNEQFF. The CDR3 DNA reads TGTGCCAGCAGCGTAGAGAATTGGGGGCACAATGAGCAGTTCTTC.

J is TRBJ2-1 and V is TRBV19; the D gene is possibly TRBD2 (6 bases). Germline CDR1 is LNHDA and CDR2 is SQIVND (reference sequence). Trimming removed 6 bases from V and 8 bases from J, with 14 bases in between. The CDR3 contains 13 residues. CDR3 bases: TGTGCCAGTAGCACTATTCCGGGGGATGAGCAGTTCTTC. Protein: CASSTIPGDEQFF.

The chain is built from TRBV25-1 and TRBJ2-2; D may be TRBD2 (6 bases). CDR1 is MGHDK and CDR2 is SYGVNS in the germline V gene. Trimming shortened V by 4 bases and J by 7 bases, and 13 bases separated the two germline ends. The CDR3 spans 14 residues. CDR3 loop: CASSVWGDGGELFF. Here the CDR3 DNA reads TGTGCCAGCAGTGTATGGGGGGACGGCGGGGAGCTGTTTTTT.

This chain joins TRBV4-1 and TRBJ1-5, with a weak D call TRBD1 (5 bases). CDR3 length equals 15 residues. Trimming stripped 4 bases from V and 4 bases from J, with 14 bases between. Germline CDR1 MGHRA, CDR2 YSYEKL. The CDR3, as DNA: TGCGCCAGCAGCCCGAGGGAAGGGGCAAATCAGCCCCAGCATTTT. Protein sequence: CASSPREGANQPQHF.

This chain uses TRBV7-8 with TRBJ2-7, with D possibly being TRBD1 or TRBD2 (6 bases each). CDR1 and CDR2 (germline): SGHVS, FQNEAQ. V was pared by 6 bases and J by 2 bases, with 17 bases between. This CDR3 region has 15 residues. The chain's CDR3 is CASRGTRGDTYEQYF. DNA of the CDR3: TGTGCCAGCAGGGGGACCCGCGGGGACACCTACGAGCAGTACTTC. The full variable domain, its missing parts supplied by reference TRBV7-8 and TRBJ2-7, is GAGVSQSPRYKVAKRGQDVALRCDPISGHVSLFWYQQALGQGPEFLTYFQNEAQLDKSGLPSDRFFAERPEGSVSTLKIQRTQQEDSAVYLCASRGTRGDTYEQYFGPGTRLTVT.

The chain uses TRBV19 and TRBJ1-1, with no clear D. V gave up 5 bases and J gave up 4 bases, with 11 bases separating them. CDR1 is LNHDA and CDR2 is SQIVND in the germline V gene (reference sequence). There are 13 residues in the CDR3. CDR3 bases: TGTGCCAGTAGTGCCGAGGCGGGCACTGAAGCTTTCTTT. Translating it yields CASSAEAGTEAFF.

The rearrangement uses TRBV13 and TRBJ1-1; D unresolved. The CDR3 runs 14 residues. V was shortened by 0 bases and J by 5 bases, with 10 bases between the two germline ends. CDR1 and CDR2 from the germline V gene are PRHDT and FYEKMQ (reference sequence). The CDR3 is CASSLGRWITEAFF. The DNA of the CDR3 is TGTGCCAGCAGCTTAGGCCGTTGGATAACTGAAGCTTTCTTT.

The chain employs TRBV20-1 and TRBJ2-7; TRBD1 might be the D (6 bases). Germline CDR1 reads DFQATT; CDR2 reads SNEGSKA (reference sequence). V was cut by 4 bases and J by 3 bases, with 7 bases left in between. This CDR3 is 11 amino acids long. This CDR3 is CSAMTGYEQYF. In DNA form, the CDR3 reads TGCAGTGCTATGACAGGCTACGAGCAGTACTTC.